This entry describes one TCR beta chain. The clone's antigen remains unknown. The record has no base qualities; no much larger clone is one base away. RNA was extracted using the RNeasy kit, and roughly 0.5 to 1 ug of the RNA was reverse transcribed with random hexamers. The immunoSEQ multiplex PCR assay, covering 54 Vbeta and 13 Jbeta segments, was used to amplify TCR beta CDR3 regions. PCR amplification bias was corrected by using a synthetic template baseline for primer optimization and computational correction. The study's own analysis went as follows. Only productive sequences were kept, with reads annotated to V, D and J genes according to IMGT and analyzed in immunoSEQ Analyzer. Clonality was calculated as one minus the Shannon entropy normalized by log2 of the number of productive unique sequences. Public and private clones were assessed among the 100 most prevalent clones of each patient and control. Clones were defined as Susac-specific when absent from the healthy and MS cohorts, from over 950 published viral clones and from other ImmuneACCESS disease sequences. Using fastp at Q25 and MiXCR, TCRdb reprocessed the public reads and kept productive beta chains. Merged by CDR3 protein, the rows form single entries marked with the most common genes and DNA. The V and J calls follow TCRdb's processing rather than the paper's. The sample contains around 80,000 distinct CDR3 sequences, roughly nine tenths of them found a single time. Together, the top ten hold about 0.52% of the sample.

The sample belongs to a study of CD8 T cells in Susac syndrome (dated by TCRdb to about 2019). Broadly, across the study: Repertoire sequencing was used to test whether CD8+ T cell activation and differentiation in Susac syndrome was antigen driven. The study compared CD8+ T cell repertoire clonality among 12 healthy donors, roughly 14 Susac syndrome patients and some 16 multiple sclerosis patients. General study outcomes and caveats: The number of individuals in the TCR sequencing and HLA analysis was acknowledged as relatively small.

Peripheral blood CD8+ and CD4+ T cells from healthy donors, Susac syndrome patients and multiple sclerosis patients were profiled by high-throughput TCR beta sequencing. Treatment-naive patients with stable or active relapsing-remitting disease fulfilling revised McDonald criteria were used as multiple sclerosis controls. Bulk CD8+ and CD4+ T cells were purified by magnetic negative isolation, whereas CD8+ TEMRA cells were enriched by FACS. Blood was drawn into EDTA tubes, processed within 24 hours, and PBMCs were isolated by density gradient centrifugation. PBMCs intended for TCR sequencing were frozen in liquid nitrogen and were later thawed in a 37 degrees C water bath. The sorted or isolated CD4+, CD8+ and CD8+ TEMRA cells reached a purity of at least 90%. The CDR3 has 14 amino acids, counting the end cysteine and phenylalanine. Only the CDR3 DNA is retained, 42 bases long and in frame from the first base. From a lookup of the germline V gene, CDR1 and CDR2 are SGDLS and YYNGEE. The junction shows trimming of 4 bases on V and 6 bases on J, plus 14 bases between the germline ends.

This sequence was found in a human donor with multiple sclerosis. The sequence links TRBV9 to TRBJ2-1, and possibly TRBD2, on 5 matching bases. The sequenced sample consisted of CD8+ T cells from PBMCs. The sequence in DNA is TGTGCCAGCAGCCCCACCGGACTGCTCAATGAGCAGTTCTTC. This yields the protein CASSPTGLLNEQFF.